What follows are 9 T cell receptor beta chains derived from one specimen sequenced in a study of cytomegalovirus exposure and HLA in healthy donors. The PCR used 60 Vbeta and 13 Jbeta primers. Generated by immunoSEQ multiplex PCR, the TCRdb table keeps only in-frame clones and is missing some. The data hold about 120,000 clones, with around 75% observed a single time. The material sequenced was PBMCs. The receptors shown here come from a woman under 30 in good health and CMV-seronegative.

The CDR3 reads CASSQGQGDTEAFF. The CDR3 region has the DNA TGCGCCAGCAGCCAGGGACAGGGGGACACTGAAGCTTTCTTT. The chain carries TRBV4-1 and TRBJ1-1; 11 nucleotides agree with TRBD1. Trimming took 3 bases from V and 3 from J; bases not matched to a gene: 0. Germline lookup yields CDR1 MGHRA and CDR2 YSYEKL. The CDR3 consists of 14 residues.

In its sample, this clone was seen a few times. The chain recombines TRBV5-1 with TRBJ2-7; D is unresolved. CDR1 and CDR2 from the germline V gene are SGHRS and YFSETQ. This CDR3 comprises 17 residues. Trimming left V 4 bases short and J 1 base short, with 21 bases between. The CDR3 region is CASSPSPGGFASYEQYF. Here the CDR3 DNA reads TGCGCCAGCAGCCCAAGCCCCGGCGGTTTCGCATCCTACGAGCAGTACTTC.

This clone has a single count. The V and J genes are TRBV15 and TRBJ1-2; TRBD1 matches 11 bases. Trimming took 5 bases from V and 8 from J; bases not matched to a gene: 7. Germline V CDR1 and CDR2: LNHNV, YYDKDF (reference sequence). The CDR3 extends over 14 amino acids. The CDR3 spells CATSGRDRGYGYTF. CDR3 sequence (DNA): TGTGCCACCAGCGGGCGGGACAGGGGGTACGGCTACACCTTC. Filled out from reference TRBV15 and TRBJ1-2, the complete variable domain reads DAMVIQNPRYQVTQFGKPVTLSCSQTLNHNVMYWYQQKSSQAPKLLFHYYDKDFNNEADTPDNFQSRRPNTSFCFLDIRSPGLGDTAMYLCATSGRDRGYGYTFGSGTRLTVV.

This clone was observed a single time. The CDR3 DNA follows: TGCGCCAGCATTCCTTCCGGGACTAGCGGGTACGCTGAGCAGTTCTTC. Protein: CASIPSGTSGYAEQFF. The chain has TRBV5-1 and TRBJ2-1, with 12 bases aligning to TRBD2. The length of the CDR3 is 16 residues. The J segment lost 9 bases and the V segment lost 6 bases, leaving 13 bases of the junction unmatched. Germline-derived CDR1 and CDR2 are SGHRS and YFSETQ. The complete variable domain, with remaining parts taken from reference TRBV5-1 and TRBJ2-1, reads KAGVTQTPRYLIKTRGQQVTLSCSPISGHRSVSWYQQTPGQGLQFLFEYFSETQRNKGNFPGRFSGRQFSNSRSEMNVSTLELGDSALYLCASIPSGTSGYAEQFFGPGTRLTVL.

This chain links TRBV10-3 with TRBJ2-7; no clear D gene. CDR3 size: 13 residues. Germline CDR1 and CDR2: ENHRY and SYGVKD. Trimming removed 5 bases at V and 10 bases at J, with 18 bases between. The CDR3 region has the DNA TGTGCCATCAGTAACGAGTTAAACAGAGAACAGTACTTC. Protein sequence: CAISNELNREQYF.

The rearrangement links TRBV19 to TRBJ2-7; TRBD1 aligns across 10 bases. The CDR3 spans 15 residues. With V trimmed by 5 bases and J by 3 bases, 7 bases remained unmatched. Germline CDR1 and CDR2: LNHDA and SQIVND (reference sequence). CDR3 loop: CASSFGGQGNYEQYF. CDR3 sequence (DNA): TGTGCCAGTAGTTTTGGGGGACAGGGGAACTACGAGCAGTACTTC. Filled out from reference TRBV19 and TRBJ2-7, the complete variable domain reads DGGITQSPKYLFRKEGQNVTLSCEQNLNHDAMYWYRQDPGQGLRLIYYSQIVNDFQKGDIAEGYSVSREKKESFPLTVTSAQKNPTAFYLCASSFGGQGNYEQYFGPGTRLTVT.

This clone was seen a few times. The chain couples TRBV2 to TRBJ2-7, with 9 bases fitting TRBD2. Germline assignment: CDR1 SNHLY and CDR2 FYNNEI. The V gene end was trimmed by 0 bases and the J gene end by 5 bases; junction bases not matched to a gene: 11. This CDR3 contains 17 residues. The CDR3 bases are TGTGCCAGCAGTGAAGCGCTTGGGCGGGGGGGCCGCGACGAGCAGTACTTC. Its translation is CASSEALGRGGRDEQYF.

The DNA of the CDR3 is TGCGCCAGCGGAATGACAGGGAGCGATTCACCCCTCCACTTT. Protein: CASGMTGSDSPLHF. V usage is TRBV5-1 and J usage is TRBJ1-6; 7 positions match TRBD1. The length of the CDR3 is 14 residues. Germline CDR1 and CDR2: SGHRS and YFSETQ. V gave up 7 bases and J gave up 8 bases; unmatched junction bases: 9.

This clone appeared once. The chain is built from TRBV4-2 and TRBJ2-7; TRBD1 aligns across 10 bases. The germline V gene encodes CDR1 LGHNA and CDR2 YNFKEQ. The CDR3 runs to 16 residues. With 0 bases clipped from V and 2 bases from J, the junction kept 4 bases outside the gene matches. CDR3 sequence (DNA): TGTGCCAGCAGCCAAGAGGGACAGGGGCAAACCTACGAGCAGTACTTC. Amino acid sequence: CASSQEGQGQTYEQYF.